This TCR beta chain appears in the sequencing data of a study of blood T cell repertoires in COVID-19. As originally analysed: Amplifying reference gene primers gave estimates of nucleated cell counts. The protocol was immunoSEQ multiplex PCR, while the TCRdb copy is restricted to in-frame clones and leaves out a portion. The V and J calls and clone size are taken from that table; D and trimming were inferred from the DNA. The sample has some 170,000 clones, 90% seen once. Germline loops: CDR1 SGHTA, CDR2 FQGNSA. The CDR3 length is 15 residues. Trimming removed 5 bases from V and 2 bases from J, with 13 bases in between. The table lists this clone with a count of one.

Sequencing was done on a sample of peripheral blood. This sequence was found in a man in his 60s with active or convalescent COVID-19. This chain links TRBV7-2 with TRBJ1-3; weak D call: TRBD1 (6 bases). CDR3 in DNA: TGTGCCAGCAGCAACCGGGACACGGCTGGAAACACCATATATTTT. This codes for CASSNRDTAGNTIYF.